Following are 5 T cell receptor beta chains from one sample sequenced in a study of T cells in tuberculosis. Generated by immunoSEQ multiplex PCR, the TCRdb table keeps only in-frame clones and is missing some. The sample yields tens of thousands of clones, less than 97% seen once. Input material: PBMCs. The receptors here all came from a donor aged 10 to 29 with latent tuberculosis or without tuberculosis infection.

This clone was found once. The rearrangement joins TRBV27 to TRBJ2-2; a weak D match, TRBD1 (6 bases). This CDR3 has 15 residues. Germline CDR1 is MNHEY and CDR2 is SMNVEV (reference sequence). V was pared by 8 bases and J by 2 bases, with 15 bases between. The CDR3 nucleotides read TGTGCCAGCCGTTCGACAGGATTTAACACCGGGGAGCTGTTTTTT. This sequence encodes CASRSTGFNTGELFF.

The J gene is TRBJ1-1, the V gene TRBV5-1; D ambiguous. Germline V gene sequence: CDR1 SGHRS, CDR2 YFSETQ. Trimming cost V 0 bases and J 6 bases, with 3 bases left between them. The CDR3 has 11 amino acids. The CDR3 sequence is CASSLGPEAFF. The CDR3 DNA is TGCGCCAGCAGCTTGGGGCCTGAAGCTTTCTTT.

V gene TRBV20-1 combines with J gene TRBJ2-7, with 9 bases identical to TRBD1. CDR3 length: 11 residues. Germline CDR1 DFQATT, CDR2 SNEGSKA (reference sequence). V lost 6 bases to trimming and J lost 5 bases; unmatched junction nucleotides: 2. This CDR3 is CSARDRDEQYV. The DNA of the CDR3 is TGCAGTGCGCGGGACAGGGACGAGCAGTACGTC.

This chain joins TRBV6-1 and TRBJ1-4, with 7 bases aligning to TRBD1. Germline V gene sequence: CDR1 MNHNS, CDR2 SASEGT. J lost 0 bases, V lost 3 bases, and 1 base had no gene match. There are 15 residues in the CDR3. The CDR3 nucleotides are TGTGCCAGCAGTGACGACAGGGCAACTAATGAAAAACTGTTTTTT. Protein product: CASSDDRATNEKLFF.

This chain connects TRBV7-9 to TRBJ2-1; 10 bases fit TRBD2. V lost 7 bases and J lost 9; bases outside the gene matches: 9. Germline CDR1 is SEHNR and CDR2 is FQNEAQ (reference sequence). The length of the CDR3 is 14 residues. The CDR3 spells CASIAPSGGGEQFF. As DNA, the CDR3 is TGTGCCAGCATTGCGCCTAGCGGGGGAGGTGAGCAGTTCTTC. The full variable domain, with the rest looked up from reference TRBV7-9 and TRBJ2-1, is DTGVSQNPRHKITKRGQNVTFRCDPISEHNRLYWYRQTLGQGPEFLTYFQNEAQLEKSRLLSDRFSAERPKGSFSTLEIQRTEQGDSAMYLCASIAPSGGGEQFFGPGTRLTVL.